Following are 14 T cell receptor beta chains from one sample sequenced in a study of blood T cell repertoires in COVID-19. Using immunoSEQ multiplex PCR, the repertoire was profiled, and TCRdb retains in-frame clones only, with some absent. In the table there are around 100,000 clones, about 81% of which are singletons. Sequencing was done on a sample of peripheral blood. The origin of the receptors is a man aged 65-85 years with acute or convalescent COVID-19.

The chain uses TRBV9 and TRBJ2-3, with 7 bases matching TRBD2. V lost 0 bases to trimming and J lost 7 bases; unmatched junction nucleotides: 14. This CDR3 contains 17 residues. Germline V gene data show CDR1 as SGDLS and CDR2 as YYNGEE. The CDR3 nucleotides read TGTGCCAGCAGCGTAGAGGTGGCTAGCGGCGGACTTAATACGCAGTATTTT. It specifies CASSVEVASGGLNTQYF.

V gene TRBV5-6 combines with J gene TRBJ1-6; perhaps TRBD1 as D (6 bases). The CDR3 extends over 14 amino acids. Trimming took 4 bases from V and 9 from J, leaving 14 bases between them. Germline values: CDR1 SGHDT, CDR2 YYEEEE. The DNA of the CDR3 is TGTGCCAGCAGCACCAGGGGAATGGGTTCACCCCTCCACTTT. Translation: CASSTRGMGSPLHF.

This chain connects TRBV29-1 to TRBJ1-2, with 10 bases identical to TRBD1. The germline gives CDR1 SQVTM, CDR2 ANQGSEA. The CDR3 has 15 amino acids. V lost 7 bases and J lost 6; bases outside the gene matches: 14. The chain's CDR3 is CSADNDRGRRDGYTF. CDR3 nucleotides: TGCAGCGCTGACAACGACAGGGGGCGGAGGGATGGCTACACCTTC.

V and J are TRBV11-2 and TRBJ2-7; 7 bases are a match to TRBD1. The CDR3 contains 14 residues. Germline CDR1 SGHAT, CDR2 FQNNGV. V lost 5 bases, J lost 7 bases, and 11 bases stayed unmatched. This chain's CDR3 is CASSPRQGRGEQYF. For the CDR3, the DNA is TGTGCCAGCAGCCCAAGACAGGGCCGTGGAGAGCAGTACTTC. Full variable domain (outside the CDR3, taken from reference TRBV11-2 and TRBJ2-7): EAGVAQSPRYKIIEKRQSVAFWCNPISGHATLYWYQQILGQGPKLLIQFQNNGVVDDSQLPKDRFSAERLKGVDSTLKIQPAKLEDSAVYLCASSPRQGRGEQYFGPGTRLTVT.

The chain combines TRBV28 with TRBJ2-1; no clear D. The CDR3 loop spans 11 amino acids. V dropped 5 bases and J dropped 10 bases, with 9 bases sitting between them. Germline CDR1 reads MDHEN; CDR2 reads SYDVKM. CDR3 DNA sequence: TGTGCCAGCAGTGTTACATGGGAGCAGTTCTTC. Its protein product is CASSVTWEQFF.

V usage is TRBV11-2 and J usage is TRBJ2-1; D gene unclear. V dropped 0 bases and J dropped 6 bases, with 6 bases sitting between them. Germline CDR1 SGHAT, CDR2 FQNNGV. The CDR3 extends over 13 amino acids. The CDR3 sequence: CASSLDGLNEQFF. CDR3 coding DNA: TGTGCCAGCAGCTTAGATGGGCTCAATGAGCAGTTCTTC. Filled out from reference TRBV11-2 and TRBJ2-1, the complete variable domain reads EAGVAQSPRYKIIEKRQSVAFWCNPISGHATLYWYQQILGQGPKLLIQFQNNGVVDDSQLPKDRFSAERLKGVDSTLKIQPAKLEDSAVYLCASSLDGLNEQFFGPGTRLTVL.

There are a few counts of this clone. The genes are TRBV27 and TRBJ2-7; possibly TRBD2 for D (6 bases). The germline CDR1 and CDR2 sequences are MNHEY and SMNVEV (reference sequence). The CDR3 covers 16 residues. The V end lost 4 bases, the J end lost 1 base, and 17 bases lay between the germline ends. The DNA of the CDR3 is TGTGCCAGCAGTTCATCAGGCGGGGCGGAATCCTACGAGCAGTACTTC. It specifies CASSSSGGAESYEQYF.

V gene TRBV6-5 combines with J gene TRBJ1-5; no definite D call. Trimming stripped 2 bases from V and 4 bases from J, with 12 bases between. The CDR3 runs 15 residues. Germline V gene data show CDR1 as MNHEY and CDR2 as SVGAGI. The CDR3: CASSYKREANQPQHF. CDR3 sequence (DNA): TGTGCCAGCAGTTACAAGAGGGAGGCGAATCAGCCCCAGCATTTT.

The V and J genes are TRBV21-1 and TRBJ2-7; the listed D gene, TRBD1, was not tested against the DNA. TRBV21-1 is a pseudogene locus. This CDR3 region has 15 residues. This CDR3 reads CARGVSGGHRREQYF. The CDR3 coding sequence is TGTGCCAGGGGGGTCTCAGGGGGACATCGGAGGGAGCAGTACTTC.

This chain links TRBV19 with TRBJ2-3, with D perhaps matching TRBD1 (6 bases). The CDR3 covers 15 residues. The ends were cut back, 3 bases at V and 1 base at J, with 11 bases in the middle. Germline lookup yields CDR1 LNHDA and CDR2 SQIVND (reference sequence). The CDR3 nucleotides are TGTGCCAGTAGTATTTGGGCAGGGGGCACAGATACGCAGTATTTT. It translates to CASSIWAGGTDTQYF.

This sequence joins TRBV28 and TRBJ1-4; 7 bases are a match to TRBD1. V lost 1 base, J lost 7 bases, and 12 bases stayed unmatched. This CDR3 has 17 amino acids. CDR1 MDHEN and CDR2 SYDVKM come from the germline V gene. This CDR3 reads CASSLLSLRDSLEKLFF. The CDR3 coding sequence is TGTGCCAGCAGTTTATTGAGTTTGAGGGACAGTCTTGAAAAACTGTTTTTT. Filled out from reference TRBV28 and TRBJ1-4, the complete variable domain reads DVKVTQSSRYLVKRTGEKVFLECVQDMDHENMFWYRQDPGLGLRLIYFSYDVKMKEKGDIPEGYSVSREKKERFSLILESASTNQTSMYLCASSLLSLRDSLEKLFFGSGTQLSVL.

The chain has TRBV5-1 and TRBJ2-6, with TRBD1 matching over 9 bases. V lost 1 base, J lost 0 bases, and 5 bases stayed unmatched. Germline lookup yields CDR1 SGHRS and CDR2 YFSETQ. CDR3 length equals 18 residues. CDR3 coding DNA: TGCGCCAGCAGCTTGCTGGACAGGGGAGGCTCTGGGGCCAACGTCCTGACTTTC. It translates to CASSLLDRGGSGANVLTF.

This chain joins TRBV28 and TRBJ1-5; the D is unclear. Trimming stripped 3 bases from V and 9 bases from J, with 9 bases between. The CDR3 contains 12 residues. Per the germline V gene, CDR1 is MDHEN and CDR2 is SYDVKM. CDR3 protein: CASSLPRMPQHF. In DNA, the CDR3 is TGTGCCAGCAGTTTGCCGCGCATGCCCCAGCATTTT.

V and J are TRBV15 and TRBJ2-6; tentatively, D is TRBD2 (5 bases). This CDR3 comprises 16 residues. Germline lookup yields CDR1 LNHNV and CDR2 YYDKDF (reference sequence). V lost 0 bases and J lost 2, with 8 bases in between. The CDR3 DNA reads as TGTGCCACCAGCAGAGATGCCGGGACTGGGGCCAACGTCCTGACTTTC. It translates to CATSRDAGTGANVLTF.